A selection of T cell receptor beta chains follows, all from one sample in a study of T-cell reconstitution after alpha-beta-depleted transplantation in children. In TCRdb, the PCR reads were re-called with MiXCR into one record per CDR3 protein. This sample has some 550,000 distinct CDR3 sequences, with about 16% found just once. This specimen consisted of PBMCs from the stem cell graft donor, obtained from the stem cell graft. Receptors originate from a human donor who donated a stem cell graft to a child with acute lymphoblastic leukemia. CDR3s include the opening cysteine and the closing phenylalanine or tryptophan. A D gene is named only where the DNA matches it firmly. Some rows have no size entry. The others give once, few or many, or a class for an expanded clone.

>TRBJ2-1|NA|few|TRBV5-1
CASSPLLGYQQFF
TGCGCCAGCAGCCCTTTGTTAGGGTACCAGCAGTTCTTC
>TRBJ2-5|NA|NA|TRBV6-5
CASSYTPRGLGAQYF
TGTGCCAGCAGTTACACCCCCCGGGGTTTAGGGGCCCAGTACTTC
>TRBJ2-7|NA|few|TRBV12-3/TRBV12-4
CASSSENPAPPSSYEQYF
TGTGCCAGCAGTTCTGAGAACCCCGCTCCCCCCAGCTCCTACGAGCAGTACTTC
>TRBJ2-1|TRBD2|NA|TRBV12-3/TRBV12-4
CASSFRAGGGEQFF
TGTGCCAGCAGTTTCAGAGCGGGAGGGGGTGAGCAGTTCTTC
>TRBJ2-1|NA|NA|TRBV12-5
CASGTGYVSEQFF
TGTGCTAGTGGGACCGGATATGTGTCCGAGCAGTTCTTC
>TRBJ1-2|NA|NA|TRBV18
CASSRKTEGGYTF
TGTGCCAGCTCAAGGAAGACGGAGGGGGGCTACACCTTC
>TRBJ2-1|NA|few|TRBV3-1
CASSQDIIDGNNEQFF
TGTGCCAGCAGCCAAGATATAATTGACGGGAACAATGAGCAGTTCTTC
>TRBJ1-1|NA|NA|TRBV19
CASSDPDRMNTEAFF
TGTGCCAGTAGTGATCCCGACAGAATGAACACTGAAGCTTTCTTT
>TRBJ1-5|NA|NA|TRBV27
CASSLGSGQPQHF
TGTGCCAGCAGTTTAGGGTCGGGCCAGCCCCAGCATTTT
>TRBJ1-3|NA|NA|TRBV12-3/TRBV12-4
CASSLGSSGNTIYF
TGTGCCAGCAGTTTAGGGAGTTCTGGAAACACCATATATTTT
>TRBJ2-5|NA|few|TRBV5-6
CASSLTTSATAGTQYF
TGTGCCAGCAGCTTGACCACATCTGCCACCGCAGGGACCCAGTACTTC
>TRBJ2-2|TRBD1|few|TRBV29-1
CSVLRDRNTGELFF
TGCAGCGTCCTCCGGGACAGAAACACCGGGGAGCTGTTTTTT
>TRBJ2-5|NA|few|TRBV5-1
CASRLVYRGSETQYF
TGCGCCAGCAGACTCGTGTATCGGGGCTCAGAGACCCAGTACTTC
>TRBJ2-1|NA|few|TRBV6-5
CASSYSLRLRYNEQFF
TGTGCCAGCAGCTACTCTCTCAGACTCCGTTACAATGAGCAGTTCTTC
>TRBJ2-5|NA|few|TRBV2
CASNPRYWYQETQYF
TGTGCCAGCAACCCAAGGTACTGGTACCAAGAGACCCAGTACTTC